The 12 T cell receptor beta chains presented below share a single source sample, sequenced in a study of T-cell memory formation after mild COVID-19. TCRdb reprocessed the 5' RACE reads via MiXCR and lists one record per CDR3 protein. The data contain roughly 300,000 distinct CDR3 sequences, roughly an eighth of them singletons. The sequenced material came from PBMCs or a T cell subset sorted from them (not recorded which). Every receptor here comes from a man aged 18 to 29 who had mild COVID-19 (a few samples of this study predate the infection). Cell type and time point are not known.

CDR3 sequence: CASSLTSAGVGGSPLHF. CDR3 bases: TGTGCCAGCAGCTTAACCTCGGCAGGGGTAGGAGGATCACCCCTCCACTTT. V is TRBV7-3 and J is TRBJ1-6; D is possibly TRBD1 (6 bases). Trimming took off 0 bases at V and 10 bases at J, with 19 bases between the two ends. Germline assignment: CDR1 SGHTA and CDR2 FQGTGA. The CDR3 has 17 amino acids.

V is TRBV7-8 and J is TRBJ2-1; 8 bases align to TRBD2. From germline, CDR1 is SGHVS and CDR2 FQNEAQ. The CDR3 has 15 residues. With 0 bases clipped from V and 7 bases from J, the junction kept 5 bases outside the gene matches. Written as DNA, the CDR3 is TGTGCCAGCAGCTTAGCCCGGGGGGGCCTTAATGAGCAGTTCTTC. Translated, it gives CASSLARGGLNEQFF.

This clonotype was seen only a few times. The chain has TRBV6-2 or TRBV6-3 and TRBJ2-1; 11 nucleotides line up with TRBD2. The germline V gene encodes CDR1 MNHEY and CDR2 SVGEGT. The CDR3 sequence is 14 residues long. With V trimmed by 7 bases and J by 7 bases, 6 bases remained unmatched. The CDR3 region is CASTRTSGYNEQFF. The DNA for the CDR3 is TGTGCCAGCACTAGGACTAGCGGGTATAATGAGCAGTTCTTC.

Only a few counts were recorded for this clonotype. This chain links TRBV6-5 with TRBJ2-3; D perhaps matches TRBD2 (7 bases). V lost 7 bases and J lost 4, with 18 bases in between. Germline V gene sequence: CDR1 MNHEY, CDR2 SVGAGI. This CDR3 is 15 amino acids long. DNA for the CDR3: TGTGCCAGCACAAAGGGGGGGGTCCGGCCAGATACGCAGTATTTT. Protein sequence: CASTKGGVRPDTQYF.

The CDR3 nucleotides read TGTGCCAGCAAATTTAAAGTGGTTTCGGGGCTAGCAACAGATACGCAGTATTTT. Translating it yields CASKFKVVSGLATDTQYF. The chain links TRBV12-3 or TRBV12-4 to TRBJ2-3; perhaps D is TRBD1 or TRBD2 (5 bases each). Trimming stripped 7 bases from V and 3 bases from J, with 26 bases between. The CDR3 has 18 residues.

The chain has TRBV20-1 and TRBJ2-7; D may match TRBD1 or TRBD2 (6 bases each). The CDR3 has 15 amino acids. The germline CDR1 and CDR2 sequences are DFQATT and SNEGSKA (reference sequence). Trimming took 0 bases from V and 3 from J, leaving 15 bases between them. The CDR3, as DNA: TGCAGTGCTAGAGATGGTACGGGGGCCCTCTACGAGCAGTACTTC. This encodes CSARDGTGALYEQYF.

The rearrangement uses TRBV18 and TRBJ2-6; no clear D gene. V was cut by 3 bases and J by 0 bases, with 6 bases left in between. CDR3 length: 15 residues. CDR1 is KGHSH, CDR2 LQKENI, per germline. The CDR3 sequence: CASSPLSSGANVLTF. Here the CDR3 DNA reads TGTGCCAGCTCACCCCTCAGCTCTGGGGCCAACGTCCTGACTTTC.

CDR3: CASSSENSAFF. The CDR3, as DNA: TGTGCCAGCAGTTCCGAGAACAGCGCTTTCTTT. The genes are TRBV27 and TRBJ1-1; D is unclear. CDR3 length: 11 amino acids. Germline V gene data show CDR1 as MNHEY and CDR2 as SMNVEV (reference sequence). V gave up 4 bases and J gave up 11 bases, with 11 bases separating them.

This clonotype turned up a few times. This chain uses TRBV7-6 with TRBJ2-1, with TRBD1 as a possible D gene (5 bases). Trimming left V 1 base short and J 6 bases short, with 10 bases between. There are 14 residues in the CDR3. The V gene's germline CDR1 is SGHVS and CDR2 FNYEAQ. The CDR3 bases are TGTGCCAGCAGCTTAGTGTCAGGGCTCAATGAGCAGTTCTTC. Translating gives CASSLVSGLNEQFF.

This clonotype has a count of ten or more. V and J are TRBV5-1 and TRBJ2-3; D unresolved. The CDR3 consists of 14 residues. The germline V gene encodes CDR1 SGHRS and CDR2 YFSETQ. Trimming stripped 0 bases from V and 2 bases from J, with 7 bases between. CDR3 sequence: CASSLEVTTDTQYF. The CDR3 DNA follows: TGCGCCAGCAGCTTGGAAGTCACCACAGATACGCAGTATTTT.

The rearrangement links TRBV13 to TRBJ1-2; no definite D call. Germline assignment: CDR1 PRHDT and CDR2 FYEKMQ (reference sequence). The length of the CDR3 is 15 residues. The V gene lost 5 bases and the J gene lost 5 bases, with 18 bases spanning the gap. The CDR3 is CASSGRSGREYGYTF. CDR3 sequence (DNA): TGTGCCAGCAGCGGGCGTTCGGGTCGGGAGTATGGCTACACCTTC.

This clonotype was detected a few times. V usage is TRBV18 and J usage is TRBJ2-7, with TRBD1 as a possible D gene (6 bases). Looked up from germline, CDR1 is KGHSH and CDR2 is LQKENI. V was pared by 5 bases and J by 3 bases, with 11 bases between. The CDR3 has 13 amino acids. The CDR3 protein is CASSSRGIYEQYF. CDR3 nucleotides: TGTGCCAGCTCATCCAGGGGAATCTACGAGCAGTACTTC.